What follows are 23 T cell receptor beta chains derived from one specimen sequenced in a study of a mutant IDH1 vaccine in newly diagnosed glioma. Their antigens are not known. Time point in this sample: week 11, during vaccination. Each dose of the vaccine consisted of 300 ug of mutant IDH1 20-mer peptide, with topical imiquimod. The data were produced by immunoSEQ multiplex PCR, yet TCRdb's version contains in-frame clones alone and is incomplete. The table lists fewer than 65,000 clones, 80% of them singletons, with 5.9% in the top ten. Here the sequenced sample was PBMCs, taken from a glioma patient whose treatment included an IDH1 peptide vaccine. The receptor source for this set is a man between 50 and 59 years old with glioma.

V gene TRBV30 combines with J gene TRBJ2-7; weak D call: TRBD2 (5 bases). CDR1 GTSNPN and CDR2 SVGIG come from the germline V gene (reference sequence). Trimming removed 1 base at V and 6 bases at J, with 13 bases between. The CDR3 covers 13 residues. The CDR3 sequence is CAWSETRRGEQYF. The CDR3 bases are TGTGCCTGGAGTGAGACCCGCCGGGGCGAGCAGTACTTC.

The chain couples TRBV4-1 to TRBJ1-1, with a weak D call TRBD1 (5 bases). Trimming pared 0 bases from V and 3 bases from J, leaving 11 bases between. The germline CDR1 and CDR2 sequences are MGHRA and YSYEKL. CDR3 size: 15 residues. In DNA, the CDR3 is TGCGCCAGCAGCCAAGATACAGGATCTTACACTGAAGCTTTCTTT. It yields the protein CASSQDTGSYTEAFF.

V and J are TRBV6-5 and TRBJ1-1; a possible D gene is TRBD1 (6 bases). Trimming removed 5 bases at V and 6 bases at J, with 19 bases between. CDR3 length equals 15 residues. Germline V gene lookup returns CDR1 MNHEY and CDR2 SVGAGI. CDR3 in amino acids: CASSPPPTGQSEAFF. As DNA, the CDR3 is TGTGCCAGCAGTCCGCCTCCGACAGGACAGTCTGAAGCTTTCTTT.

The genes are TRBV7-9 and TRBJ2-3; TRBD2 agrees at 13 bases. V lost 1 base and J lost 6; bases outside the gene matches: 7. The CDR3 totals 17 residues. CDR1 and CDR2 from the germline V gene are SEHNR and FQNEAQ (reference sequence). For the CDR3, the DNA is TGTGCCAGCAGCTTAGGGGGACTAGCGGGACCTTCTGATACGCAGTATTTT. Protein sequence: CASSLGGLAGPSDTQYF.

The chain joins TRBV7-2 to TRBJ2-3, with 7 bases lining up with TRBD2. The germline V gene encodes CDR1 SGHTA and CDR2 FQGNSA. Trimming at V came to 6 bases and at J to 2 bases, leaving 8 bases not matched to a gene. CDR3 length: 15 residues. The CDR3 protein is CASRLPAGDTDTQYF. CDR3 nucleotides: TGTGCCAGCAGACTCCCCGCGGGGGACACAGATACGCAGTATTTT.

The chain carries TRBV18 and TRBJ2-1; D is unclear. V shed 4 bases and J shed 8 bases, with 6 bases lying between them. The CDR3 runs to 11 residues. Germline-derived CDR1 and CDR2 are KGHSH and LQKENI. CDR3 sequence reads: CASSRKDEQFF. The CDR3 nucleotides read TGTGCCAGCTCACGGAAAGATGAGCAGTTCTTC.

As DNA, the CDR3 is TGTGCCAGCAGCGACGGCAGGGTGGGGACTGAAGCTTTCTTT. The encoded protein is CASSDGRVGTEAFF. The chain recombines TRBV5-6 with TRBJ1-1; TRBD1 is a possible D gene (5 bases). V was pared by 4 bases and J by 5 bases, with 15 bases between. The CDR3 runs 14 residues. Germline V lookup: CDR1 SGHDT, CDR2 YYEEEE.

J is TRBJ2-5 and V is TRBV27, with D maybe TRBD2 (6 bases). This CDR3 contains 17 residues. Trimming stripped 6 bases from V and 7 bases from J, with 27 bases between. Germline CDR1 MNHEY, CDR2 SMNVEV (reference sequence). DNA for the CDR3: TGTGCCAGCAGCGGGTCGGGCGCGGGGTGGAGTCTTGGGACCCAGTACTTC. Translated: CASSGSGAGWSLGTQYF.

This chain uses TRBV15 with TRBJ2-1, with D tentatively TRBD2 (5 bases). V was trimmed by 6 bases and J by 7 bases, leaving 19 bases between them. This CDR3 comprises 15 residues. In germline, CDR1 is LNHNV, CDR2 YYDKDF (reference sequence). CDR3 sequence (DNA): TGTGCCACCAGGTCCGAGGGAGCAGTGGGGAATGAGCAGTTCTTC. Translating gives CATRSEGAVGNEQFF.

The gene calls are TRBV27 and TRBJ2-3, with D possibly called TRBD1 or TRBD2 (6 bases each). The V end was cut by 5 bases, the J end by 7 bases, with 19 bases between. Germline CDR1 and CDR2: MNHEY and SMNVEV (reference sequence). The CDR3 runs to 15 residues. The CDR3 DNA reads TGTGCCAGCAGTGTGGGGGCGCAGGGACTCCATACGCAGTATTTT. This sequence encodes CASSVGAQGLHTQYF.

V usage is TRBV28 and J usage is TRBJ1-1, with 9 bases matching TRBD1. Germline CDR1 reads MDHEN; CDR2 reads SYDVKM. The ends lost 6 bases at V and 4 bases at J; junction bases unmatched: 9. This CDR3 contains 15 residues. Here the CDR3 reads CASSPQGAGGTEAFF. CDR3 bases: TGTGCCAGCAGCCCACAGGGGGCAGGAGGCACTGAAGCTTTCTTT.

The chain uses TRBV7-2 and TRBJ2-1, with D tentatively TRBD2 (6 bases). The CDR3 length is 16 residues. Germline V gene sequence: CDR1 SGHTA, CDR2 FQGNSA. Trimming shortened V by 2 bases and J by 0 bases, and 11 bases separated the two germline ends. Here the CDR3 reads CASSLLGGSSYNEQFF. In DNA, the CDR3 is TGTGCCAGCAGCTTACTCGGGGGAAGCTCCTACAATGAGCAGTTCTTC. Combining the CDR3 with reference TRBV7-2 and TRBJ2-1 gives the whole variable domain GAGVSQSPSNKVTEKGKDVELRCDPISGHTALYWYRQSLGQGLEFLIYFQGNSAPDKSGLPSDRFSAERTGGSVSTLTIQRTQQEDSAVYLCASSLLGGSSYNEQFFGPGTRLTVL.

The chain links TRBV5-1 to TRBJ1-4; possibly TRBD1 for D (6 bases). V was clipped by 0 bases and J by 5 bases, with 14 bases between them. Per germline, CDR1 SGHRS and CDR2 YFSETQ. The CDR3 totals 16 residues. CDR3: CASSLVGGTRNEKLFF. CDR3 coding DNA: TGCGCCAGCAGCTTGGTTGGAGGGACAAGGAATGAAAAACTGTTTTTT.

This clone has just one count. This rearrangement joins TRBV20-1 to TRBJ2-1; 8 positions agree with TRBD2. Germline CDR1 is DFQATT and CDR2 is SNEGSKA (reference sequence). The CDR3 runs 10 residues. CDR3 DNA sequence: TGCAGCGTCGGACTAGCTGAGCAGTTCTTC. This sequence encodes CSVGLAEQFF.

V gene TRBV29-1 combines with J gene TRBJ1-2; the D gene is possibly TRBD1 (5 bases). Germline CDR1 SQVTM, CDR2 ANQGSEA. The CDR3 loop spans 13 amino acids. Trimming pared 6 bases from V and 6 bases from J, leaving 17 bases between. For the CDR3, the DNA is TGCAGCGTGGCTTCGGACACCGCGAATGGCTACACCTTC. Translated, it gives CSVASDTANGYTF.

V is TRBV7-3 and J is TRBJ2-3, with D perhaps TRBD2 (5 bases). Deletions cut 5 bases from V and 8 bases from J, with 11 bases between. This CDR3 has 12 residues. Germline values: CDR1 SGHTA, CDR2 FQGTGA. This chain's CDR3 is CASSRGSGTQYF. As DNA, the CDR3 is TGTGCCAGCAGCCGGGGTAGTGGTACGCAGTATTTT.

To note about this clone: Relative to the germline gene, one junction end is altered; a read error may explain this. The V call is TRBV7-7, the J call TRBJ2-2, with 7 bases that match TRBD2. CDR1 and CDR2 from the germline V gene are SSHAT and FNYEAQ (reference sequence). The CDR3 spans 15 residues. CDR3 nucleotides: TGTGCTAGCAGCTTTTCGGCGGGAGCCTCCGGGGAGCTGTTTTTT. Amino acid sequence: CASSFSAGASGELFF.

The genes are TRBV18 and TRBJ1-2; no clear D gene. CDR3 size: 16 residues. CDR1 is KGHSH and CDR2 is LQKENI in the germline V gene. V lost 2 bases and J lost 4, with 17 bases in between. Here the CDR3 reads CASSPDFDPKGYGYTF. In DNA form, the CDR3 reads TGTGCCAGCTCACCAGATTTTGACCCCAAGGGCTATGGCTACACCTTC.

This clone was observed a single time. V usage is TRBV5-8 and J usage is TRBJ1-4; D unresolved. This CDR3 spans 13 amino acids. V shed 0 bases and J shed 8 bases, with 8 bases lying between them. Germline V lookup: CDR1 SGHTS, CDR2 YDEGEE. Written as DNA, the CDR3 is TGTGCCAGCAGCTTGGGGATACCAGAAAAACTGTTTTTT. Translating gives CASSLGIPEKLFF.

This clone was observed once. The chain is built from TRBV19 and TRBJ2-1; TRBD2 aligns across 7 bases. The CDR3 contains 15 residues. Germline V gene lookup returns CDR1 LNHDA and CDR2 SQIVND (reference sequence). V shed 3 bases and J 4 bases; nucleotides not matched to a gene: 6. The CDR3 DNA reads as TGTGCCAGTAGTATCGCGGGAGACGGTTACAATGAGCAGTTCTTC. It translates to CASSIAGDGYNEQFF. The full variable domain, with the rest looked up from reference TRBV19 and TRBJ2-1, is DGGITQSPKYLFRKEGQNVTLSCEQNLNHDAMYWYRQDPGQGLRLIYYSQIVNDFQKGDIAEGYSVSREKKESFPLTVTSAQKNPTAFYLCASSIAGDGYNEQFFGPGTRLTVL.

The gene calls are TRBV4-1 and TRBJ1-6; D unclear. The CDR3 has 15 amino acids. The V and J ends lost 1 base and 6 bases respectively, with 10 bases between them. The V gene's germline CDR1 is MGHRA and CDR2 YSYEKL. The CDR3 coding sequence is TGCGCCAGCAGCCAAGCGAGGTCCCGTAATTCACCCCTCCACTTT. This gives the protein CASSQARSRNSPLHF.

As DNA, the CDR3 is TGTGCCAGTAGTAACAACGAAGAGAGAACTGAAGCTTTCTTT. Protein product: CASSNNEERTEAFF. The chain links TRBV19 to TRBJ1-1, with unresolved D. Looked up from germline, CDR1 is LNHDA and CDR2 is SQIVND (reference sequence). The CDR3 has 14 residues. Trimming removed 4 bases at V and 5 bases at J, with 14 bases between.

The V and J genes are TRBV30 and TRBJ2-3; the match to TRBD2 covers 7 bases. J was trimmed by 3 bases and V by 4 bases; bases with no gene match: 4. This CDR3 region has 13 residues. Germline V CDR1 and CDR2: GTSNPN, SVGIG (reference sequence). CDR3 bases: TGTGCCTGGAACCCGGGGGGTACAGATACGCAGTATTTT. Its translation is CAWNPGGTDTQYF. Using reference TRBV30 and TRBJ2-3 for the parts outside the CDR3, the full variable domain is SQTIHQWPATLVQPVGSPLSLECTVEGTSNPNLYWYRQAAGRGLQLLFYSVGIGQISSEVPQNLSASRPQDRQFILSSKKLLLSDSGFYLCAWNPGGTDTQYFGPGTRLTVL.